This T cell receptor beta chain is from a study of blood T cell repertoires in COVID-19. The overall study: COVID-19 samples collected from the United States, Italy and Spain covered acute and convalescent phases.

Original data processing: How many nucleated cells were present was estimated from reference gene primer amplification. The assay was immunoSEQ multiplex PCR, and TCRdb's table has in-frame clones only and misses some. V, J and clone size are those of that table, while D and trimming were read from the DNA. This sample has 200,000 to 250,000 clones, with approximately 89% found just once. Cohorts were based on clinical histories the participants reported. Those designated as exposed participants met a COVID-19 case within 2 weeks before study entry. The V end lost 3 bases, the J end lost 6 bases, and 9 bases lay between the germline ends. This CDR3 is 12 amino acids long. Germline CDR1 reads SGHDT; CDR2 reads YYEEEE.

V and J are TRBV5-6 and TRBJ1-2; D remains ambiguous. The source is a woman in her thirties who had been exposed to COVID-19. The sequencing input was PBMCs or T cells enriched from blood (not recorded which). CDR3 nucleotides: TGTGCCAGCAGCTGGGTGGGCGATGGCTACACCTTC. Encoded protein: CASSWVGDGYTF.